This entry is about one TCR beta chain. No cognate antigen has been identified for it. Base qualities are not recorded, but no much larger clone differs from it by a single base. This sample was taken from a study of T cells in Graves' hyperthyroidism and ophthalmopathy (dated by TCRdb to between 2018 and 2020). Describing the broader study: Peripheral blood samples were taken at initial diagnosis, before any treatment was given. To identify TCR V-J signatures that set the groups apart, the researchers used a discovery cohort of 100 or so patients, made up of roughly 40 with Graves' ophthalmopathy and about 59 with stable Graves' hyperthyroidism. Prospective prediction of ophthalmopathy was tested in an independent validation cohort consisting of 18 to 20 hyperthyroidism patients and over 15 patients who later progressed to ophthalmopathy. For training and testing, the roughly 100 patients in the discovery cohort were randomly divided in a 7:3 ratio. The study also compared thyroid tissue and blood T-cell repertoires from more than five Graves' hyperthyroidism patients. After blood sampling, hyperthyroidism patients were treated with methimazole at a starting dose of 30 mg daily, and ophthalmopathy patients were treated with high-dose intravenous methylprednisolone. The paper describes TCR Vbeta CDR3 sequencing of 135 peripheral blood samples, made up of 43 ophthalmopathy patients, approximately 73 hyperthyroidism patients and approximately 17 progressor patients.

For CDR1 and CDR2, the germline V gene (reference sequence) lists LNHNV and YYDKDF. Here V drops 1 base and J drops 4 bases, and the junction holds 2 bases not matched to any gene. The CDR3 holds 14 amino acids from the cysteine to the phenylalanine. Only CDR3 DNA remains: 42 bases, in frame from the first base. General findings and caveats noted by the study authors: In validation, the model predicted progression to ophthalmopathy a median of about 5.9 months before onset, with around 70% sensitivity and 72.22% specificity. Most expanded thyroid clonotypes (frequency above 0.001) were also detected in blood, a finding suggesting that blood repertoires may reflect thyroid immune responses. No statistical method was used to fix the sample size in advance, and group allocation was not hidden from the investigators. A 13 V-J signature model separated ophthalmopathy from stable hyperthyroidism, with 87.88% sensitivity and 81.08% specificity in cross-validation and 80%/75% in testing.

Ophthalmopathy patients had moderately to severely active disease, Clinical Activity Score of at least 3, NOSPECS grade of at least 4, and duration under 3 months. Any patient with an uncontrolled infection, another autoimmune disease, pregnancy or lactation was excluded. Diagnoses were based on clinical symptoms, serum thyroxine and TRAb, thyroid ultrasound and orbital computed tomography. Ficoll-Paque density gradient centrifugation was used to isolate PBMCs from 8 to 10 ml of fresh peripheral blood. Trizol reagent was used to extract total RNA, and RNA quality was then checked on an Agilent 2100 Bioanalyzer. The TCR beta CDR3 regions were amplified from the RNA transcripts. The first round of RT-PCR for the TCR CDR3 was performed with the HTBI primer set and the Qiagen OneStep RT-PCR kit. A second multiplex PCR round built the libraries, followed by size selection and purification. Sequencing of the libraries was done on an Illumina HiSeq2000 using paired-end 100 bp reads. The authors' pipeline ran thus. SOAPnuke was used to process the raw data, throwing out any read that contained adapters or uncalled bases, had a mean Phred below 15, or lacked an exact constant-primer or identifier match. COPE v1.2.5 was used to merge the high-quality paired reads, and each unique nucleotide sequence was defined as a clonotype. MiTCR v1.1 was used to align clonotypes to the IMGT TRBV, TRBD and TRBJ reference segments. Only V-J combinations with frequency above 0.0001, covering about 99% of repertoires, were analysed. A TCS score was defined as the ratio of F50 (clonal expansion) to E x V (chaos), with BLOSUM62-based TCRdist applied between CDR3 peptides within each V-J. Welch's t-statistics and random forest reduced 500 to 550 V-J features to under 15, which were used in a naive Bayes classifier (R e1071). TCRdb trimmed the raw reads at Q25, called clones with MiXCR and kept productive beta chains. Every CDR3 protein is listed once, alongside the most common genes and DNA of its rows. Clone size and V and J calls follow TCRdb, not the original study. The sample has roughly 250,000 distinct CDR3 sequences on record, 20% to 25% of them singletons. The ten largest clones represent 50% to 75% of the sample.

The V and J genes are TRBV15 and TRBJ1-1, with 8 bases aligning to TRBD1. Sequencing input: blood. This TCR was recovered from a man aged 25 to 40 with Graves' ophthalmopathy. The DNA sequence follows: TGTGCCACCAGCAGAGCACAGGGGGGCACTGAAGCTTTCTTT. This codes for CATSRAQGGTEAFF.